The clone carrying this T cell receptor (beta chain) appeared a few times. What it binds is not known. The V gene's germline CDR1 is MNHEY and CDR2 SVGAGI. The CDR3 consists of 14 residues. V lost 6 bases to trimming and J lost 7 bases; unmatched junction nucleotides: 7. Profiled with immunoSEQ multiplex PCR; TCRdb holds only in-frame clones, not every one. The sample yields 110,000 to 150,000 clones, over 85% seen once. The sample belongs to a study of T cell responses to AZD1222 COVID-19 vaccine. Study-level findings and limits: Donors skewed white British and female; clonal diversity was possibly underestimated.

The chain links TRBV6-5 to TRBJ2-5; 11 bases line up with TRBD2. This specimen was peripheral blood, taken on day 0 of AZD1222 vaccination. The receptor was derived from an adult in good health. CDR3: CASRGTSGPGTQYF. The CDR3 DNA reads TGTGCCAGCAGGGGGACTAGCGGTCCGGGGACCCAGTACTTC.